The 15 T cell receptor beta chains reported below all come from one sample, sequenced in a study of T-cell memory formation after mild COVID-19. TCRdb used MiXCR to reprocess the 5' RACE reads, holding one entry per CDR3 protein. The sample consists of hundreds of thousands of distinct CDR3 sequences, 17% of them appearing once. Sequenced material: PBMCs or a T cell subset sorted from them (not recorded which). Receptors originate from an adult woman who had mild COVID-19 (a few samples of this study predate the infection). Cell type and time point are not known.

This clonotype was picked up a small number of times. The chain joins TRBV4-1 to TRBJ1-2, with D possibly matching TRBD1 (6 bases). Trimming pared 0 bases from V and 6 bases from J, leaving 8 bases between. CDR1 is MGHRA, CDR2 YSYEKL, per germline. The CDR3 totals 13 residues. CDR3 residues: CASSQEHRDGYTF. For the CDR3, the DNA is TGCGCCAGCAGCCAAGAGCACAGGGATGGCTACACCTTC.

The chain employs TRBV6-2 or TRBV6-3 and TRBJ1-2; unclear D gene. V dropped 9 bases and J dropped 8 bases, with 10 bases sitting between them. The CDR3 extends over 10 amino acids. CDR1 and CDR2 from the germline V gene are MNHEY and SVGEGT. Here the CDR3 DNA reads TGTGCCAGGTTCTATTCGGGCTACACCTTC. It encodes CARFYSGYTF.

The rearrangement joins TRBV10-3 to TRBJ2-7; no reliable D call. The V gene lost 8 bases and the J gene lost 7 bases, with 15 bases spanning the gap. Germline V gene sequence: CDR1 ENHRY, CDR2 SYGVKD. This CDR3 region has 12 residues. The CDR3 sequence: CAIAGDAGEQYV. The CDR3 DNA follows: TGTGCCATCGCAGGTGACGCTGGGGAGCAGTACGTC.

This clonotype was counted only a few times. V usage is TRBV27 and J usage is TRBJ2-4; 12 nucleotides match TRBD2. The CDR3 is 18 residues long. Germline CDR1 MNHEY, CDR2 SMNVEV (reference sequence). V lost 3 bases and J lost 0; bases outside the gene matches: 6. This CDR3 is CASSFSGLAGTAKNIQYF. The CDR3 nucleotides are TGTGCCAGCAGTTTTTCGGGACTAGCGGGTACAGCCAAAAACATTCAGTACTTC.

This clonotype has only a few counts. The genes are TRBV5-1 and TRBJ1-1; D remains unclear. CDR1 and CDR2 from the germline V gene are SGHRS and YFSETQ. This CDR3 region has 14 residues. V gave up 1 base and J gave up 3 bases, with 10 bases separating them. The CDR3 here is CASSLHAEDTEAFF. In DNA form, the CDR3 reads TGCGCCAGCAGCTTGCACGCGGAGGACACTGAAGCTTTCTTT.

The V and J genes are TRBV20-1 and TRBJ1-5, with unresolved D. Trimming pared 6 bases from V and 4 bases from J, leaving 16 bases between. Germline CDR1 DFQATT, CDR2 SNEGSKA (reference sequence). This CDR3 comprises 14 residues. CDR3 DNA: TGCAGTGCCGATGCTTGGGGAAATAATCAGCCCCAGCATTTT. This encodes CSADAWGNNQPQHF.

Ten or more counts support this clonotype. The V gene is TRBV2, the J gene TRBJ2-5; 7 nucleotides align to TRBD1. Germline V gene sequence: CDR1 SNHLY, CDR2 FYNNEI. Unmatched junction bases numbered 10, after V lost 5 bases and J lost 1 base. CDR3 length: 16 residues. The CDR3 DNA reads as TGTGCCAGCAGTCCGGGACAGAGGACCGTCCAAGAGACCCAGTACTTC. Its protein product is CASSPGQRTVQETQYF.

This clonotype has a handful of counts. The chain recombines TRBV15 with TRBJ1-1; D call uncertain. CDR1 is LNHNV, CDR2 YYDKDF, per germline (reference sequence). CDR3 length equals 15 residues. Trimming removed 0 bases at V and 0 bases at J, with 8 bases between. The CDR3 nucleotides read TGTGCCACCAGCAGAGATATCGGATTGAACACTGAAGCTTTCTTT. Amino acid sequence: CATSRDIGLNTEAFF.

The chain combines TRBV6-1 with TRBJ2-2; D not resolved. V shed 0 bases and J shed 6 bases, with 8 bases lying between them. Germline V lookup: CDR1 MNHNS, CDR2 SASEGT. The CDR3 runs 14 residues. The CDR3 loop is CASSEAGFAGELFF. For the CDR3, the DNA is TGTGCCAGCAGTGAAGCAGGGTTCGCCGGGGAGCTGTTTTTT.

The J gene is TRBJ1-6, the V gene TRBV5-5; D is uncertain. Germline CDR1 reads SGHKS; CDR2 reads YYEKEE (reference sequence). V shed 1 base and J shed 12 bases, with 11 bases lying between them. The CDR3 extends over 13 amino acids. The CDR3 DNA is TGTGCCAGCAGCTTGCGGGTGACGGGACCCCTCCACTTT. Its protein product is CASSLRVTGPLHF.

The V and J genes are TRBV19 and TRBJ2-5; 7 bases line up with TRBD2. Trimming at V came to 6 bases and at J to 5 bases, leaving 21 bases not matched to a gene. The CDR3 loop spans 18 amino acids. Germline loops: CDR1 LNHDA, CDR2 SQIVND (reference sequence). The CDR3 DNA reads TGTGCCAGTAGCCAAATCAGCGCGGGGGAATCCGTGGGGGAGACCCAGTACTTC. Translated, it gives CASSQISAGESVGETQYF.

The gene calls are TRBV4-1 and TRBJ1-1; D uncertain. V gave up 1 base and J gave up 0 bases, with 15 bases separating them. The germline V gene has CDR1 MGHRA and CDR2 YSYEKL. The CDR3 totals 17 residues. The CDR3, as DNA: TGCGCCAGCAGCCAAGGAACCCTTGGGCAGCTGAACACTGAAGCTTTCTTT. Translating gives CASSQGTLGQLNTEAFF.

This clonotype was seen a few times. This chain links TRBV20-1 with TRBJ2-7; 8 positions agree with TRBD1. The ends lost 6 bases at V and 5 bases at J; junction bases unmatched: 12. CDR3 length: 14 residues. Germline CDR1 reads DFQATT; CDR2 reads SNEGSKA (reference sequence). For the CDR3, the DNA is TGCAGTGCCCTTGGGACAGGCGGTTTGGACGAGCAGTACTTC. Protein product: CSALGTGGLDEQYF.

Only a few counts were recorded for this clonotype. The gene calls are TRBV6-1 and TRBJ2-2; no reliable D call. The CDR3 has 15 amino acids. Germline V CDR1 and CDR2: MNHNS, SASEGT. The V end lost 0 bases, the J end lost 8 bases, and 13 bases lay between the germline ends. Written as DNA, the CDR3 is TGTGCCAGCAGTGAAGCGTTTGCCCGACGGGGGGAGCTGTTTTTT. This sequence encodes CASSEAFARRGELFF.

There are many counts of this clonotype. The chain has TRBV6-5 and TRBJ2-3; tentatively, D is TRBD2 (7 bases). Deletions cut 9 bases from V and 2 bases from J, with 12 bases between. This CDR3 spans 13 amino acids. CDR1 and CDR2 from the germline V gene are MNHEY and SVGAGI. The CDR3 bases are TGTGCCAGTAGGGGGGGAGCCACAGATACGCAGTATTTT. Translation: CASRGGATDTQYF.